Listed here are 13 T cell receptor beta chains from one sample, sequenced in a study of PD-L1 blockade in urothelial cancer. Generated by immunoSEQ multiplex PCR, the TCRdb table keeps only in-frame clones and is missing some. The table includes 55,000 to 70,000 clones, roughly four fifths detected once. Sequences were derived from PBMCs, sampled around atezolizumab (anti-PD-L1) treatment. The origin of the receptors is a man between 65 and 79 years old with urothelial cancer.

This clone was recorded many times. The CDR3 loop is CASSLNIEGWDEQYF. The DNA of the CDR3 is TGTGCCAGCAGCCTAAACATTGAGGGTTGGGACGAGCAGTACTTC. This rearrangement joins TRBV11-2 to TRBJ2-7; possibly TRBD2 for D (5 bases). CDR1 is SGHAT, CDR2 FQNNGV, per germline. Trimming took 5 bases from V and 5 from J, leaving 19 bases between them. The CDR3 is made up of 15 amino acids.

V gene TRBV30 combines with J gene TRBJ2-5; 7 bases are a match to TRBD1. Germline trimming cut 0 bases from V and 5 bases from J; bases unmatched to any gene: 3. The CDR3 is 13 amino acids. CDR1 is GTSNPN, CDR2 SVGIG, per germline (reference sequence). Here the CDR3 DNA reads TGTGCCTGGAGTGTAGGGGGCGAGGAGACCCAGTACTTC. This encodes CAWSVGGEETQYF. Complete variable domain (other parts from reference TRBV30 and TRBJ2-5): SQTIHQWPATLVQPVGSPLSLECTVEGTSNPNLYWYRQAAGRGLQLLFYSVGIGQISSEVPQNLSASRPQDRQFILSSKKLLLSDSGFYLCAWSVGGEETQYFGPGTRLLVL.

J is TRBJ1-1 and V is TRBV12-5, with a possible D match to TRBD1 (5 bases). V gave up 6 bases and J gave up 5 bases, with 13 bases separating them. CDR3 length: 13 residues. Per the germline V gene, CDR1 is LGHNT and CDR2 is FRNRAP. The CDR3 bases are TGTGCTAGTGGGAAGTGGGGCCTGACTGAAGCTTTCTTT. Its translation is CASGKWGLTEAFF.

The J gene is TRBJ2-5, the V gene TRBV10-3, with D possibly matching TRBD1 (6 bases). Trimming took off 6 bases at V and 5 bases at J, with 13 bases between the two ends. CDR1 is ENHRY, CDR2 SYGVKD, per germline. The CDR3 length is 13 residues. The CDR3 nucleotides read TGTGCCATCAGCCCAGGGGTTCGGGAGACCCAGTACTTC. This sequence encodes CAISPGVRETQYF.

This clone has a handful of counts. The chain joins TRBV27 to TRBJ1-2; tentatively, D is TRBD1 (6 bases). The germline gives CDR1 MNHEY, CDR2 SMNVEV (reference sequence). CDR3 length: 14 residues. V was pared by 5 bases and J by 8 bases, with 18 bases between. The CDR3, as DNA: TGTGCCAGCAGTCCAATTACAGGGACGGGCGGCTACACCTTC. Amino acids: CASSPITGTGGYTF.

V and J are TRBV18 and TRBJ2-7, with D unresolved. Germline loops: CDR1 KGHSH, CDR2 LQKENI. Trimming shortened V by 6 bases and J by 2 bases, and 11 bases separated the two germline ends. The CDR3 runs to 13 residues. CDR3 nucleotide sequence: TGTGCCAGCTCGCAGCTAGAAACCTACGAGCAGTACTTC. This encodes CASSQLETYEQYF. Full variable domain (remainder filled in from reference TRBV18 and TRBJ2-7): NAGVMQNPRHLVRRRGQEARLRCSPMKGHSHVYWYRQLPEEGLKFMVYLQKENIIDESGMPKERFSAEFPKEGPSILRIQQVVRGDSAAYFCASSQLETYEQYFGPGTRLTVT.

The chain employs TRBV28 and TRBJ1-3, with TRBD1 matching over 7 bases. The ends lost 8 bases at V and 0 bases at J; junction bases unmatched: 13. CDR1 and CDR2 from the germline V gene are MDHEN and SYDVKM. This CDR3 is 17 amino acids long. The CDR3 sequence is CASRFPYRGHSGNTIYF. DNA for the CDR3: TGTGCCAGCCGATTCCCCTACAGGGGACACTCTGGAAACACCATATATTTT.

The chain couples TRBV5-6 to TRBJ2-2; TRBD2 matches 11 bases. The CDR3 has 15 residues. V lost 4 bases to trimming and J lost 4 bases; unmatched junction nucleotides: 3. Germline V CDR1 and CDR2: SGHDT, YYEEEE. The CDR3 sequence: CASSTLAGGTGELFF. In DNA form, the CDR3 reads TGTGCCAGCAGCACCCTAGCGGGGGGCACCGGGGAGCTGTTTTTT.

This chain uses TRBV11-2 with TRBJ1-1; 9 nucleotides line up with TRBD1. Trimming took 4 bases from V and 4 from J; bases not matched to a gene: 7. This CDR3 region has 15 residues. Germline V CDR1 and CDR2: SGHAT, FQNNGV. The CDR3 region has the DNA TGTGCCAGCAGCTCGGACAGGGGTGCGGCCACTGAAGCTTTCTTT. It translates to CASSSDRGAATEAFF.

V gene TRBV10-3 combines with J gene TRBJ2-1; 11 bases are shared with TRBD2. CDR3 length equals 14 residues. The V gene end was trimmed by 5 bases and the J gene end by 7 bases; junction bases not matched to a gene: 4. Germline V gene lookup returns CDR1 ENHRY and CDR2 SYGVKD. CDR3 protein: CAISTASGRNEQFF. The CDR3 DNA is TGTGCCATCAGTACGGCTAGCGGGAGGAATGAGCAGTTCTTC.

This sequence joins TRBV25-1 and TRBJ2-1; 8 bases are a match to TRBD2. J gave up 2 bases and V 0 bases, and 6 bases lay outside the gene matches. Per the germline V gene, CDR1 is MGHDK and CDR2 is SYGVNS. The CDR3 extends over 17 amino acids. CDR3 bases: TGTGCCAGCAGTGAATATACCCTAGCGGGTCCCTACAATGAGCAGTTCTTC. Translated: CASSEYTLAGPYNEQFF.

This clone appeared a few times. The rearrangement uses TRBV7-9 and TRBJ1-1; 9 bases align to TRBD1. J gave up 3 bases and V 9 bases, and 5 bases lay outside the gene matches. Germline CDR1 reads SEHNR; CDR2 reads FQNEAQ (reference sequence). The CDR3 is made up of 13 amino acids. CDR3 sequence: CASGTGLYTEAFF. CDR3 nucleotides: TGTGCCAGTGGGACAGGGTTATACACTGAAGCTTTCTTT. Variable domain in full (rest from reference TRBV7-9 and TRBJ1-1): DTGVSQNPRHKITKRGQNVTFRCDPISEHNRLYWYRQTLGQGPEFLTYFQNEAQLEKSRLLSDRFSAERPKGSFSTLEIQRTEQGDSAMYLCASGTGLYTEAFFGQGTRLTVV.

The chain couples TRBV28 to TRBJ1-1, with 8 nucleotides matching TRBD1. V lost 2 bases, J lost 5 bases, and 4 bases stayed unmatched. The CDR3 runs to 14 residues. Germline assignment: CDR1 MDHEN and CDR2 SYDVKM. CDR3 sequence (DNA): TGTGCCAGCAGTTTAAACAGGGGGTGGACTGAAGCTTTCTTT. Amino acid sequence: CASSLNRGWTEAFF.